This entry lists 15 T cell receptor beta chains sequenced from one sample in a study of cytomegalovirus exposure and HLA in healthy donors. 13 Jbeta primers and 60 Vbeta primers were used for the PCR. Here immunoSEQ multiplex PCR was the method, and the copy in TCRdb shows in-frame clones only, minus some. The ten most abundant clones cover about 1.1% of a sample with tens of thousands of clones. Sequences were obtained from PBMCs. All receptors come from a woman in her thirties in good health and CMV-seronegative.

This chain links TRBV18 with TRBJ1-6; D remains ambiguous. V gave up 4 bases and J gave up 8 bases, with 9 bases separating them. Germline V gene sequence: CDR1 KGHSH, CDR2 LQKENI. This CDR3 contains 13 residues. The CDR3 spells CASSRSDDSPLHF. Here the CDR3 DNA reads TGTGCCAGCTCACGGTCAGATGATTCACCCCTCCACTTT.

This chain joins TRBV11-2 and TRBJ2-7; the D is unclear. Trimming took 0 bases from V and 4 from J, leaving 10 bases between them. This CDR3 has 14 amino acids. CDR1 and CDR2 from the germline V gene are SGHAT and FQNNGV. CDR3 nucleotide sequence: TGTGCCAGCAGCTTAGATTCGGTACTGTACGAGCAGTACTTC. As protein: CASSLDSVLYEQYF.

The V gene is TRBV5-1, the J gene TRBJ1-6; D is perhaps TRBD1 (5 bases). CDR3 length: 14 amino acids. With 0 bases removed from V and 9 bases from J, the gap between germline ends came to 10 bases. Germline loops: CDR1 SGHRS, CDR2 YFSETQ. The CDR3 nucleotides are TGCGCCAGCAGCTTGGGGGATCAGGGTTCACCCCTCCACTTT. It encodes CASSLGDQGSPLHF.

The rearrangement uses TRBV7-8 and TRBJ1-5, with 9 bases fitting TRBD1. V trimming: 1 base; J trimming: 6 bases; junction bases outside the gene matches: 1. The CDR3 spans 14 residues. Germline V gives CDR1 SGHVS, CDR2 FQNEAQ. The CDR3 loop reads CASSLETGGQPQHF. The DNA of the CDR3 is TGTGCCAGCAGCTTAGAGACAGGGGGTCAGCCCCAGCATTTT.

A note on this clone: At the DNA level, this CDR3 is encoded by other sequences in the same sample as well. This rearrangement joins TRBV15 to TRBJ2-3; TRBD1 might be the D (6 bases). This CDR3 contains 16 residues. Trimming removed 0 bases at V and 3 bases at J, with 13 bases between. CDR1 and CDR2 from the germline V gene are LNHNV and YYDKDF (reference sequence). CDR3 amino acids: CATSRDRQGRTDTQYF. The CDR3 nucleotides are TGTGCCACCAGCAGAGATCGCCAGGGGCGAACAGATACGCAGTATTTT.

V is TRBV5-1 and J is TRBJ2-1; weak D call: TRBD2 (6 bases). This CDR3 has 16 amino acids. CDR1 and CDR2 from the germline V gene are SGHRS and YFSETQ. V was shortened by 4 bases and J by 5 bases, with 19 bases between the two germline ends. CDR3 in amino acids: CASSGGLKFTDNEQFF. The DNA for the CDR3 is TGCGCCAGCAGCGGGGGACTCAAGTTTACCGACAATGAGCAGTTCTTC.

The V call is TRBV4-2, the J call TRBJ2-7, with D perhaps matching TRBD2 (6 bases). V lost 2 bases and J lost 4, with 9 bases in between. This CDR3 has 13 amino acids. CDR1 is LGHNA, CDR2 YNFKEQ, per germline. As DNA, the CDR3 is TGTGCCAGCAGCCAAAGCGCGGGGTACGAGCAGTACTTC. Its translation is CASSQSAGYEQYF.

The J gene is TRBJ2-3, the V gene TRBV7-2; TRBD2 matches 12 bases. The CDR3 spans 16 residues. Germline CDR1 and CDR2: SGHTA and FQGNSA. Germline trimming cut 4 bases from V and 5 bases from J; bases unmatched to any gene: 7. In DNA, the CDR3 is TGTGCCAGCAGCTATCTAGCGGGGGGGATTCAAGATACGCAGTATTTT. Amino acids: CASSYLAGGIQDTQYF.

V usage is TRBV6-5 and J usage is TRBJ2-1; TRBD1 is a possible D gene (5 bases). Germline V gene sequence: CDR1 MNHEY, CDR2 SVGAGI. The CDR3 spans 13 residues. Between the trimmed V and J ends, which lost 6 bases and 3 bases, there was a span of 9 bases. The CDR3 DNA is TGTGCCAGCAGGCAGGGCGGCTACAATGAGCAGTTCTTC. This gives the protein CASRQGGYNEQFF.

The CDR3 DNA follows: TGTGCCTGGACCACCTCGGGACATCAGTATGGCTACACCTTC. Protein product: CAWTTSGHQYGYTF. The chain employs TRBV30 and TRBJ1-2, with TRBD1 as a possible D gene (6 bases). The length of the CDR3 is 14 residues. Germline V lookup: CDR1 GTSNPN, CDR2 SVGIG (reference sequence). Trimming left V 4 bases short and J 5 bases short, with 17 bases between.

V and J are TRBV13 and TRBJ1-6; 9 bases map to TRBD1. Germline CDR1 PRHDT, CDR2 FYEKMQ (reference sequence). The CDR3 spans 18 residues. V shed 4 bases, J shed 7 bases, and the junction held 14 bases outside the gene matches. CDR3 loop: CASSSMPPGTGPNSPLHF. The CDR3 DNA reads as TGTGCCAGCAGCTCGATGCCCCCCGGGACAGGGCCGAATTCACCCCTCCACTTT.

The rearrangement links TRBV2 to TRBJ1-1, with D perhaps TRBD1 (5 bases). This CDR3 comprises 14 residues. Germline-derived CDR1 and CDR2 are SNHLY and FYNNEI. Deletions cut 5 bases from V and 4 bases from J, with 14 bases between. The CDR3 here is CASSNGGSSTEAFF. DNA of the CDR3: TGTGCCAGCAGTAATGGGGGGTCGAGCACTGAAGCTTTCTTT. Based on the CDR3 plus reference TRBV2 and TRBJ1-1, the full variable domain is EPEVTQTPSHQVTQMGQEVILRCVPISNHLYFYWYRQILGQKVEFLVSFYNNEISEKSEIFDDQFSVERPDGSNFTLKIRSTKLEDSAMYFCASSNGGSSTEAFFGQGTRLTVV.

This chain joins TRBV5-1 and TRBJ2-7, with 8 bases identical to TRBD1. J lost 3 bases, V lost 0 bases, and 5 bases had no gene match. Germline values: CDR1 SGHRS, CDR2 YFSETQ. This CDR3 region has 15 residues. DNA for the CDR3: TGCGCCAGCAGCTTGGGGGTTGGACAGGGCTACGAGCAGTACTTC. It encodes CASSLGVGQGYEQYF.

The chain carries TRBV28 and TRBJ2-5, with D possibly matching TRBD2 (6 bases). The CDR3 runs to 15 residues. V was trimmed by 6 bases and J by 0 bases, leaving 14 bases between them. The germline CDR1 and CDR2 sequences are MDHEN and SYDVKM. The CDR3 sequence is CASRAMGRNQETQYF. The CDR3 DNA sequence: TGTGCCAGCAGGGCTATGGGGAGGAACCAAGAGACCCAGTACTTC. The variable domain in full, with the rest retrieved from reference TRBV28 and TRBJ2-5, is DVKVTQSSRYLVKRTGEKVFLECVQDMDHENMFWYRQDPGLGLRLIYFSYDVKMKEKGDIPEGYSVSREKKERFSLILESASTNQTSMYLCASRAMGRNQETQYFGPGTRLLVL.

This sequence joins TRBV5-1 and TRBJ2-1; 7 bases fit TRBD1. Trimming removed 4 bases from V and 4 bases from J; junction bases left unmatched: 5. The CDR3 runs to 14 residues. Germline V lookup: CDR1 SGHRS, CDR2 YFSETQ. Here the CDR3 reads CASSLPGQYNEQFF. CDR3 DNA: TGCGCCAGCAGCCTTCCGGGACAGTACAATGAGCAGTTCTTC.